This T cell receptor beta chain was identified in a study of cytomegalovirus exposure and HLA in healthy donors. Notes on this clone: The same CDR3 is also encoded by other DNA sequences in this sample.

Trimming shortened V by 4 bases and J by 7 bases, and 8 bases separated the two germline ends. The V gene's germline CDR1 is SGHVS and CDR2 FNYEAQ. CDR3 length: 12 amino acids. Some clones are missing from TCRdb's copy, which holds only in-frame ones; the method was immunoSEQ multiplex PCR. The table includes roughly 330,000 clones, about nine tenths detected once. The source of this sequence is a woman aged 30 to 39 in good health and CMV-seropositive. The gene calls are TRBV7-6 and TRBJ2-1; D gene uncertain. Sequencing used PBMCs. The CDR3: CASSSSGNEQFF. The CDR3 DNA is TGTGCCAGCAGCTCATCCGGGAATGAGCAGTTCTTC.